These 3 T cell receptor beta chains originate from one sample sequenced in a study of beta chain features in type 1 diabetes. The entirety of the isolated RNA underwent reverse transcription, so expressed TCRB transcripts were sequenced. Clones were read by immunoSEQ multiplex PCR, and TCRdb kept only the in-frame ones, dropping some. Among just over 150,000 clones listed, over 8.5% were seen once. Specimen: central memory CD4+ T cells from blood. All receptors derive from a man aged 18-30 years in good health.

This clone has at least ten counts. This chain links TRBV29-1 with TRBJ2-5; D not certain. The CDR3 contains 11 residues. The germline V and J ends were trimmed by 4 bases and 2 bases, with 5 bases remaining between them. In germline, CDR1 is SQVTM, CDR2 ANQGSEA. CDR3 DNA sequence: TGCAGCGTTGGCGTACAAGAGACCCAGTACTTC. Translating it yields CSVGVQETQYF. The whole variable domain, filled in from reference TRBV29-1 and TRBJ2-5, reads SAVISQKPSRDICQRGTSLTIQCQVDSQVTMMFWYRQQPGQSLTLIATANQGSEATYESGFVIDKFPISRPNLTFSTLTVSNMSPEDSSIYLCSVGVQETQYFGPGTRLLVL.

With regard to this clone: Additional DNA sequences in this sample encode the identical CDR3. The chain joins TRBV30 to TRBJ1-1; 8 bases fit TRBD1. Germline-derived CDR1 and CDR2 are GTSNPN and SVGIG (reference sequence). The CDR3 has 13 amino acids. Unmatched junction bases numbered 1, after V lost 3 bases and J lost 1 base. CDR3 region: CAWSGQGNTEAFF. DNA of the CDR3: TGTGCCTGGAGCGGACAGGGGAACACTGAAGCTTTCTTT.

There are a few counts of this clone. V gene TRBV7-2 combines with J gene TRBJ2-7, with D perhaps assigned TRBD1 or TRBD2 (5 bases each). The CDR3 consists of 14 residues. Trimming left V 5 bases short and J 1 base short, with 12 bases between. From germline, CDR1 is SGHTA and CDR2 FQGNSA. The DNA for the CDR3 is TGTGCCAGCAGCCGTCGGGACGGATCCTACGAGCAGTACTTC. It translates to CASSRRDGSYEQYF.